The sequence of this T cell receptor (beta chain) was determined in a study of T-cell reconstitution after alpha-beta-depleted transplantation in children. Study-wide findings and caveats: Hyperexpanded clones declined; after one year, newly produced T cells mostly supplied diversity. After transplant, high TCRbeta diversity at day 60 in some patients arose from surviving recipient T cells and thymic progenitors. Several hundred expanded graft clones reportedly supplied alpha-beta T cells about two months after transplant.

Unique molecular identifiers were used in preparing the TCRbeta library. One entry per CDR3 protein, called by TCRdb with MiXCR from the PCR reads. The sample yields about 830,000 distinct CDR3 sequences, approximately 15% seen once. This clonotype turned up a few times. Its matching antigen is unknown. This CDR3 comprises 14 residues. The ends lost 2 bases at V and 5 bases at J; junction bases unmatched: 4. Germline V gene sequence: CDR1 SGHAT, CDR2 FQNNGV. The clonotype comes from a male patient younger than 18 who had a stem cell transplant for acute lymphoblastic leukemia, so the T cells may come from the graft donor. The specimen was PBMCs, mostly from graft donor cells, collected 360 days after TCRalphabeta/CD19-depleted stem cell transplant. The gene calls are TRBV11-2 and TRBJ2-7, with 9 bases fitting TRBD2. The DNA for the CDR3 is TGTGCCAGCAGCTTACGCGGGAGGGCCGACGAGCAGTACTTC. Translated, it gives CASSLRGRADEQYF.